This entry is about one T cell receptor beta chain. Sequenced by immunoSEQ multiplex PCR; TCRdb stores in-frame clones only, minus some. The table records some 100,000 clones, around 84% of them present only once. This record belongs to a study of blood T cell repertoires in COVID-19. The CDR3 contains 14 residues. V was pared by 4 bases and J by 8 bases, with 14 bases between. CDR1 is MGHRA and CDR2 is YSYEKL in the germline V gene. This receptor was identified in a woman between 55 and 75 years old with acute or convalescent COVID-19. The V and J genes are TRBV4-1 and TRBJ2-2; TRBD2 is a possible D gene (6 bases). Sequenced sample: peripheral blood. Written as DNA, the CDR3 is TGCGCCAGCAGCCGGGGGGACCCGAGGGGGGAGCTGTTTTTT. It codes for CASSRGDPRGELFF.